These T cell receptor beta chains were read from a single sample in a study of cytomegalovirus exposure and HLA in healthy donors. Measured with immunoSEQ multiplex PCR; TCRdb has only the in-frame clones, and not every one. The table records under 200,000 clones, 75% to 90% of them present only once. The sample was PBMCs. These receptors originate from a woman in her 30s in good health and CMV-seronegative. Both conserved end residues are part of each CDR3. Size is stated for part of the rows, as once, few or many counts, or as a class when the clone is expanded.

>TRBV19|-
CASRGQNEQYF
>TRBV7-9|-
CASSREETQYF
>TRBV28|once
CASSSGTSSSYEQYF
>TRBV7-9|-
CASSNAGQGLLNTEAFF
>TRBV28|-
CASSQTGDSNQPQHF
>TRBV2|-
CASSEMTGVMSDEQFF
>TRBV6-1|-
CASAVSRVGNEQFF
>TRBV2|-
CASSVAQEDTQYF
>TRBV5-6|-
CASSFGTSGRYEQYF
>TRBV11-3|-
CASSLERSSNEQFF
>TRBV28|-
CASSSAGGIEAFF
>TRBV6-1|-
CASSEFVGGTEAFF